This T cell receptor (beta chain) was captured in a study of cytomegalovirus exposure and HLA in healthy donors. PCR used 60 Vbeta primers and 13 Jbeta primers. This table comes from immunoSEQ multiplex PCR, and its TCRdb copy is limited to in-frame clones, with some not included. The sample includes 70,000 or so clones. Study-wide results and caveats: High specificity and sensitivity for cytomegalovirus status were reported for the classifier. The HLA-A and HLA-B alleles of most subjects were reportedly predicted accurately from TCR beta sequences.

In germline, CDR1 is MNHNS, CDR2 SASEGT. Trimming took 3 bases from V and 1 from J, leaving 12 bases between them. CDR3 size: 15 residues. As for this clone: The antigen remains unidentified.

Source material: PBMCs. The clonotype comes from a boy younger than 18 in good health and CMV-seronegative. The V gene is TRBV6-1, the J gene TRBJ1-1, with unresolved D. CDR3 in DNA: TGTGCCAGCAGTGACTATGGGCGCCAGAACACTGAAGCTTTCTTT. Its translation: CASSDYGRQNTEAFF.